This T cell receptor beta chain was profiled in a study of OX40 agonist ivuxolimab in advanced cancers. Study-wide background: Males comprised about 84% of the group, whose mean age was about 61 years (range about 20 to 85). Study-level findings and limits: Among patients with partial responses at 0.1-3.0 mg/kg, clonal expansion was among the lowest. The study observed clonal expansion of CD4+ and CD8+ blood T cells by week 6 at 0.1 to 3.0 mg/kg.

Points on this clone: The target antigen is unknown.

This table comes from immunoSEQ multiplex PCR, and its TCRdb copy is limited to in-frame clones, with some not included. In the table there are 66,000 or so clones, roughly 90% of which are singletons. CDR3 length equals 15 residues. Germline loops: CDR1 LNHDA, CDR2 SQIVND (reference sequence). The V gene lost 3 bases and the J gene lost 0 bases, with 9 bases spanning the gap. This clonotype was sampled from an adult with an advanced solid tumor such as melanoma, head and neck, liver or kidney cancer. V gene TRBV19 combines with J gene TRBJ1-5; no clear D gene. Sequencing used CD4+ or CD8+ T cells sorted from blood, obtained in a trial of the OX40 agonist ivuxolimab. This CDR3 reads CASSITDYSNQPQHF. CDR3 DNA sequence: TGTGCCAGTAGTATCACGGATTATAGCAATCAGCCCCAGCATTTT.